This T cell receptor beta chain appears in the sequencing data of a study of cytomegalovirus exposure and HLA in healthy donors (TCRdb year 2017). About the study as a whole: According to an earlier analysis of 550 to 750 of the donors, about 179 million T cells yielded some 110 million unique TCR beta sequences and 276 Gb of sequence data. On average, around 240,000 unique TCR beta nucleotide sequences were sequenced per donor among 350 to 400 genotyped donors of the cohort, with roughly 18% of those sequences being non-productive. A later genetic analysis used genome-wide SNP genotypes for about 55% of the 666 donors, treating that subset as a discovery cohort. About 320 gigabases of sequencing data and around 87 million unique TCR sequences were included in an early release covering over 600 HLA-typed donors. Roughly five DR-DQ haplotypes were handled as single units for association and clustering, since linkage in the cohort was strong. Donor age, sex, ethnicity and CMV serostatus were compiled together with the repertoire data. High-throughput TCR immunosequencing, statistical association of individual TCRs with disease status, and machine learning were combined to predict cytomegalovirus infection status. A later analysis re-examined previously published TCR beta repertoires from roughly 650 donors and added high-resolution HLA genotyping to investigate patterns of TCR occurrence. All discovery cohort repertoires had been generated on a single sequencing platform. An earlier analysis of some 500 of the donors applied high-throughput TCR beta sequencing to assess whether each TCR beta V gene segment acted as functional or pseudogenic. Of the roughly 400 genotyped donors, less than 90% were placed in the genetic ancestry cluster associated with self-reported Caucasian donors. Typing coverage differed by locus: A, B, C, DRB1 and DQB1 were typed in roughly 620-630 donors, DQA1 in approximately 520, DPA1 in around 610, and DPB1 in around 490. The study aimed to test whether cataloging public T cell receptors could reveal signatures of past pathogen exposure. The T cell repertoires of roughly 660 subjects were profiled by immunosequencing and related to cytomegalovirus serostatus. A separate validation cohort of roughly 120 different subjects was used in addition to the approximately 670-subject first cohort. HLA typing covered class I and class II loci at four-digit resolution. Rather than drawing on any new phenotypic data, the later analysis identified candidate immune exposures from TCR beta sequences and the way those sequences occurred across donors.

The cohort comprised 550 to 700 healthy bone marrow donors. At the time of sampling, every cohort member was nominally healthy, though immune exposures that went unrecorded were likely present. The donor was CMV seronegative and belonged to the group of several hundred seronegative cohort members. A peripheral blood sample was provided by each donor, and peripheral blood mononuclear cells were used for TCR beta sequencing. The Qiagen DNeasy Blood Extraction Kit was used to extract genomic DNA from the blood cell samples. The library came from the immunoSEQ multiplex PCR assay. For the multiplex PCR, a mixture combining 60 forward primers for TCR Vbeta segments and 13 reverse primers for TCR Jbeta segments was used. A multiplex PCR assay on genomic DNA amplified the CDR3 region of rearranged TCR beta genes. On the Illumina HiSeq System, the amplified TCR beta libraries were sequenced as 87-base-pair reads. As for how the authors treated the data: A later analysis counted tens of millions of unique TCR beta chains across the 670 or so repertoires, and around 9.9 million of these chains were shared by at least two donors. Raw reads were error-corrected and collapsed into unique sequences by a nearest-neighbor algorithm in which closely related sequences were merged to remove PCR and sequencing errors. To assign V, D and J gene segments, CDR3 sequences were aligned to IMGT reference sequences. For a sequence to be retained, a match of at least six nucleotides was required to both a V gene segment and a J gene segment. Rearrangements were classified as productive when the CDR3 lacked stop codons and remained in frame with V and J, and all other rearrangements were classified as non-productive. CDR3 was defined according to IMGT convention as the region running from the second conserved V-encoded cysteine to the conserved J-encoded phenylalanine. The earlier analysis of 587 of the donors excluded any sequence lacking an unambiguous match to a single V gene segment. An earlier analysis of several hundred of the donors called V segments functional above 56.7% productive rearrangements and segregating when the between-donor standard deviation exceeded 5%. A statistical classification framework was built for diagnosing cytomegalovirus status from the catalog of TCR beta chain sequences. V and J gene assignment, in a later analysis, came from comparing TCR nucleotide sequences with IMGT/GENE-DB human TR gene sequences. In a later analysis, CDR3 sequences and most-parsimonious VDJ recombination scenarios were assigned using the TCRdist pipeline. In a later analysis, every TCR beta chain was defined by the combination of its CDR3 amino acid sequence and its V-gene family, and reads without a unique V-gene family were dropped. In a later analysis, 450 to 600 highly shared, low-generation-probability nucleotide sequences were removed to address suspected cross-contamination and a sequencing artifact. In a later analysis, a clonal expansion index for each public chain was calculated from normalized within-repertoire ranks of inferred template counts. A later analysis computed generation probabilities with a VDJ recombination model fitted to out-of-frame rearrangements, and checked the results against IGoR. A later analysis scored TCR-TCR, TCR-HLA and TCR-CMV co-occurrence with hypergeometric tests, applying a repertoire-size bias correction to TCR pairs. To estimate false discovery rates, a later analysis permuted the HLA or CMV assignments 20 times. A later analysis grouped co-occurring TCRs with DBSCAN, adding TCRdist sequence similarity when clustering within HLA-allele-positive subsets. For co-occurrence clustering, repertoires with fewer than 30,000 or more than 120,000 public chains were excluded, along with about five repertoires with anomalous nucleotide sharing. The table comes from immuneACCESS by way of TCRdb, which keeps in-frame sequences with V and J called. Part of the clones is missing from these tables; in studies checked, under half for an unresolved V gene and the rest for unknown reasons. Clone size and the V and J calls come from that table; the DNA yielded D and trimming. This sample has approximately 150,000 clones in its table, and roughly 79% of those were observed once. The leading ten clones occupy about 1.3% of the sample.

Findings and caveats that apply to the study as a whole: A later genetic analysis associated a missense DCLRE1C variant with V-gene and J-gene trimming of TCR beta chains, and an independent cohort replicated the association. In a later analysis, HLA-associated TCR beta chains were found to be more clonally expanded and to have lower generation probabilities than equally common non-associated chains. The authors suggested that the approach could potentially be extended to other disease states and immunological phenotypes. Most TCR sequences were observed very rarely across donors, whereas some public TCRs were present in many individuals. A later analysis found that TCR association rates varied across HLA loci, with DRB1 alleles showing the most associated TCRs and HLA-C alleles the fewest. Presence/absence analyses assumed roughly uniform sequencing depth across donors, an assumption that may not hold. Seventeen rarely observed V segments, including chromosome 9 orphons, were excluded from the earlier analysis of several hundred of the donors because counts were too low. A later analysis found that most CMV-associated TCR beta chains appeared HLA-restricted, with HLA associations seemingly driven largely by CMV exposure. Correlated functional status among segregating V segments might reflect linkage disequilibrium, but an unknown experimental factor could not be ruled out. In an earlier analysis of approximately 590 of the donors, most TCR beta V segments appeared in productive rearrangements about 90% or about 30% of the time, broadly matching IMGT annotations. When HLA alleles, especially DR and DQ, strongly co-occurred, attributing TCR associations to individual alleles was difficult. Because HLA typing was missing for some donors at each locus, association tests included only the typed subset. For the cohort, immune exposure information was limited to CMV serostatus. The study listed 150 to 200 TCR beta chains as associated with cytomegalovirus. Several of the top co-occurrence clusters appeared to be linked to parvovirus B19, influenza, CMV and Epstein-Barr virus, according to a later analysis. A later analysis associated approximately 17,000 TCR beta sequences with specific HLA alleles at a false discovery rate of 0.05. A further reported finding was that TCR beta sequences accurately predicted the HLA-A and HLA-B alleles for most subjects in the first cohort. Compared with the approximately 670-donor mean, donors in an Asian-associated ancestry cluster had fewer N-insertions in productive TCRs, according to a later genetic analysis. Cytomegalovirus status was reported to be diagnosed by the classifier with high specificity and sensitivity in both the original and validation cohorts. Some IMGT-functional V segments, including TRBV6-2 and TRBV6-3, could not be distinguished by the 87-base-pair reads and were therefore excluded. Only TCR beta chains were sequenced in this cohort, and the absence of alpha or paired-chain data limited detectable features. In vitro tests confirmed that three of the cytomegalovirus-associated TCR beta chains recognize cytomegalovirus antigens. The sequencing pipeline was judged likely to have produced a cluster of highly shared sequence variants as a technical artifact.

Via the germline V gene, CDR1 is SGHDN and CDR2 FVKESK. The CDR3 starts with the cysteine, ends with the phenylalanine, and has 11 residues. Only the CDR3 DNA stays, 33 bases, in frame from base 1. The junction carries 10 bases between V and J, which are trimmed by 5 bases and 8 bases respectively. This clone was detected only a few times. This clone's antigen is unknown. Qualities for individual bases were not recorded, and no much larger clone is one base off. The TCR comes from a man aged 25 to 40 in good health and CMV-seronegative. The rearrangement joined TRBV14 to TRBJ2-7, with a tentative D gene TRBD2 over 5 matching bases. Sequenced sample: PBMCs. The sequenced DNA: TGTGCCAGCAGCGAGGGCCCACAGCAGTACTTC. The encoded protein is CASSEGPQQYF. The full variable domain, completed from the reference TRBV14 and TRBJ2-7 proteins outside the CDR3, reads EAGVTQFPSHSVIEKGQTVTLRCDPISGHDNLYWYRRVMGKEIKFLLHFVKESKQDESGMPNNRFLAERTGGTYSTLKVQPAELEDSGVYFCASSEGPQQYFGPGTRLTVT.